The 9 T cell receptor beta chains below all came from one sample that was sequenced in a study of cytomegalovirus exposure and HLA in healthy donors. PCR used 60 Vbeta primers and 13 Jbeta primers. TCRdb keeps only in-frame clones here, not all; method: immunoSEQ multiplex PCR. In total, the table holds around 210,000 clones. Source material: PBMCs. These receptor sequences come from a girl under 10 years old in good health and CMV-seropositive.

CDR3 bases: TGTGCCAGCAGCTTAAACTCGGCAGGGGGAAAAAAACTGTTTTTT. Translating it yields CASSLNSAGGKKLFF. V gene TRBV13 combines with J gene TRBJ1-4; 7 nucleotides line up with TRBD1. Unmatched junction bases numbered 9, after V lost 2 bases and J lost 9 bases. There are 15 residues in the CDR3. Germline V lookup: CDR1 PRHDT, CDR2 FYEKMQ (reference sequence).

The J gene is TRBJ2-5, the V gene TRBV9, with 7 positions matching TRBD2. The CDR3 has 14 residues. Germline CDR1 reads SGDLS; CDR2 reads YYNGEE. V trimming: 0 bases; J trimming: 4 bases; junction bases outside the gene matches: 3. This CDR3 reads CASSVGTSGETQYF. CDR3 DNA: TGTGCCAGCAGCGTAGGGACTAGTGGAGAGACCCAGTACTTC.

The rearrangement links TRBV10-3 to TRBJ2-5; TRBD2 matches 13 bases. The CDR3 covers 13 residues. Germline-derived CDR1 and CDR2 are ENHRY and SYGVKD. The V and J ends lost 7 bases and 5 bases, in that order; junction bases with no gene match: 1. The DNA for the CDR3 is TGTGCCATCAAGACTAGCGGGAGGGAGACCCAGTACTTC. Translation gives CAIKTSGRETQYF.

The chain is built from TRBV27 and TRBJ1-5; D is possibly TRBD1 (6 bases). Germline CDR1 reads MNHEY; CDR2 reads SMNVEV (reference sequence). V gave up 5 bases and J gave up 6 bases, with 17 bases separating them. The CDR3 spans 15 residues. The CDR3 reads CASSPDRLVRQPQHF. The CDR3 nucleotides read TGTGCCAGCAGTCCGGACAGATTAGTGCGTCAGCCCCAGCATTTT.

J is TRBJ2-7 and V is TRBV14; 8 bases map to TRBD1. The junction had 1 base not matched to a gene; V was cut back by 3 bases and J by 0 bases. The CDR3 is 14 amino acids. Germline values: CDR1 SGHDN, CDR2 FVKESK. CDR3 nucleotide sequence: TGTGCCAGCAGCCATGGGACAGGCTCCTACGAGCAGTACTTC. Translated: CASSHGTGSYEQYF.

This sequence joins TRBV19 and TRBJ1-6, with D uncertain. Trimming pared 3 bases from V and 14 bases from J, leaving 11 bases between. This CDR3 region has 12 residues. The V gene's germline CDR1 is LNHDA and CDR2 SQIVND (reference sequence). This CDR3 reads CASSIGLQTLHF. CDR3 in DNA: TGTGCCAGTAGTATCGGTTTGCAAACCCTCCACTTT. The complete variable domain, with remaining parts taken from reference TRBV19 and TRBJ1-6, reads DGGITQSPKYLFRKEGQNVTLSCEQNLNHDAMYWYRQDPGQGLRLIYYSQIVNDFQKGDIAEGYSVSREKKESFPLTVTSAQKNPTAFYLCASSIGLQTLHFGNGTRLTVT.

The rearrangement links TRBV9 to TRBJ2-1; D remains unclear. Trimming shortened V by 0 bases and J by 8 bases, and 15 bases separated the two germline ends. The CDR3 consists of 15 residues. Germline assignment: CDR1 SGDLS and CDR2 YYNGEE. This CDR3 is CASSVAESSGYEQFF. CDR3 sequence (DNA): TGTGCCAGCAGCGTAGCCGAATCTAGTGGCTATGAGCAGTTCTTC.

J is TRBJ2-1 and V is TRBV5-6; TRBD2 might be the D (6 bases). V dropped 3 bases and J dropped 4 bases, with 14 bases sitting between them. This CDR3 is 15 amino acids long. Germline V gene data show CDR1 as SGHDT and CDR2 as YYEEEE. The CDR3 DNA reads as TGTGCCAGCAGCTCAGGAGGGCCCTTATACAATGAGCAGTTCTTC. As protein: CASSSGGPLYNEQFF.

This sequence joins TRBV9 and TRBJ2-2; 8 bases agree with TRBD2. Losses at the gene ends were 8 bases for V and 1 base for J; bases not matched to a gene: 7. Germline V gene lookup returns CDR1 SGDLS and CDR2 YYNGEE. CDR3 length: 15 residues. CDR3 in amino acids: CASRGGSGNTGELFF. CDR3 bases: TGTGCCAGTCGGGGGGGGTCAGGGAACACCGGGGAGCTGTTTTTT.